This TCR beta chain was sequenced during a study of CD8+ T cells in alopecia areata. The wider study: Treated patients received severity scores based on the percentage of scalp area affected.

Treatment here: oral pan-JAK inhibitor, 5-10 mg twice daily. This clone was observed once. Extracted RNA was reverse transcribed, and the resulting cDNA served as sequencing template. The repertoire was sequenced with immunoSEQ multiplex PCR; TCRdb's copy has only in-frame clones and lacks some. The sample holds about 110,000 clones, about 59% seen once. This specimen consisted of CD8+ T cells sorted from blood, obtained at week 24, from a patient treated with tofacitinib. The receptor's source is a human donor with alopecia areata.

The CDR3 DNA is TGCGCCAGCAGCGTCCGGACAACCGAGGAGAATCAGCCCCAGCATTTT. Protein sequence: CASSVRTTEENQPQHF. The chain carries TRBV5-1 and TRBJ1-5, with D possibly TRBD1 on 5 matching bases. The CDR3 length is 16 residues. V was shortened by 4 bases and J by 4 bases, with 18 bases between the two germline ends. Germline V lookup: CDR1 SGHRS, CDR2 YFSETQ.